Each of the 23 T cell receptor beta chains below was sequenced from the same sample in a study of CD8+ T cells in alopecia areata. The sequencing template was cDNA reverse transcribed from extracted RNA. This table comes from immunoSEQ multiplex PCR, and its TCRdb copy is limited to in-frame clones, with some not included. The sample has about 34,000 clones, over 60% seen once. The sequencing sample was made of NKG2D-low CD8+ T cells sorted from blood. These receptors all come from a human donor with alopecia areata.

The V gene is TRBV4-2, the J gene TRBJ2-2, with D unclear. The CDR3 extends over 15 amino acids. V was pared by 3 bases and J by 6 bases, with 14 bases between. Germline lookup yields CDR1 LGHNA and CDR2 YNFKEQ. CDR3 residues: CASSHIEASSGELFF. CDR3 bases: TGTGCCAGCAGCCACATAGAGGCGTCCTCCGGGGAGCTGTTTTTT.

The rearrangement joins TRBV6-1 to TRBJ2-1; D is possibly TRBD1 (6 bases). V was cut by 6 bases and J by 6 bases, with 18 bases left in between. Germline CDR1 reads MNHNS; CDR2 reads SASEGT. CDR3 size: 15 residues. The DNA for the CDR3 is TGTGCCAGCAGATTCGGGGAAGCGACAGGCAATGAGCAGTTCTTC. It is translated as CASRFGEATGNEQFF.

The gene calls are TRBV4-1 and TRBJ2-1; D uncertain. Trimming left V 0 bases short and J 12 bases short, with 9 bases between. In germline, CDR1 is MGHRA, CDR2 YSYEKL. The CDR3 consists of 12 residues. CDR3 nucleotides: TGCGCCAGCAGCCAAGATATTCAGGTGCAGTTCTTC. Translated: CASSQDIQVQFF.

V gene TRBV28 combines with J gene TRBJ2-3; 7 bases are a match to TRBD2. V gave up 4 bases and J gave up 3 bases; unmatched junction bases: 10. Germline lookup yields CDR1 MDHEN and CDR2 SYDVKM. The CDR3 contains 16 residues. The CDR3 nucleotides are TGTGCCAGCAGTTCCGAGCGGGATTATAAAACAGATACGCAGTATTTT. Amino acids: CASSSERDYKTDTQYF. The full variable domain, its missing parts supplied by reference TRBV28 and TRBJ2-3, is DVKVTQSSRYLVKRTGEKVFLECVQDMDHENMFWYRQDPGLGLRLIYFSYDVKMKEKGDIPEGYSVSREKKERFSLILESASTNQTSMYLCASSSERDYKTDTQYFGPGTRLTVL.

The chain carries TRBV7-2 and TRBJ1-5; 9 nucleotides line up with TRBD1. V was clipped by 5 bases and J by 2 bases; unmatched bases: 4. CDR1 is SGHTA and CDR2 is FQGNSA in the germline V gene. The CDR3 has 15 residues. The CDR3 loop reads CASSITGGGNQPQHF. CDR3 nucleotides: TGTGCCAGCAGCATAACAGGGGGCGGCAATCAGCCCCAGCATTTT. The whole variable domain, remainder taken from reference TRBV7-2 and TRBJ1-5, is GAGVSQSPSNKVTEKGKDVELRCDPISGHTALYWYRQSLGQGLEFLIYFQGNSAPDKSGLPSDRFSAERTGGSVSTLTIQRTQQEDSAVYLCASSITGGGNQPQHFGDGTRLSIL.

This clone was seen just once. The rearrangement joins TRBV2 to TRBJ2-3, with no clear D. CDR1 is SNHLY and CDR2 is FYNNEI in the germline V gene. The ends were cut back, 1 base at V and 0 bases at J, with 2 bases in the middle. This CDR3 spans 13 amino acids. The CDR3 reads CASSEGSTDTQYF. The CDR3 nucleotides read TGTGCCAGCAGTGAAGGAAGCACAGATACGCAGTATTTT.

This clone has only one observation. The chain is built from TRBV4-2 and TRBJ2-1; TRBD2 matches at 11 bases. The CDR3 extends over 16 amino acids. The V segment lost 4 bases and the J segment 7 bases; nucleotides outside the gene matches: 9. CDR1 is LGHNA, CDR2 YNFKEQ, per germline. The CDR3 loop reads CASSLIAGGPYNEQFF. Here the CDR3 DNA reads TGTGCCAGCAGCCTTATAGCGGGAGGGCCGTATAATGAGCAGTTCTTC.

This clone has more than one count but fewer than ten. The chain recombines TRBV7-2 with TRBJ1-5, with TRBD1 matching over 7 bases. From germline, CDR1 is SGHTA and CDR2 FQGNSA. The CDR3 is made up of 17 amino acids. V shed 2 bases, J shed 3 bases, and the junction held 10 bases outside the gene matches. CDR3 coding DNA: TGTGCCAGCAGCTTATCTGGTGCAGGGGGTTACAATCAGCCCCAGCATTTT. Residues: CASSLSGAGGYNQPQHF.

This chain links TRBV7-9 with TRBJ2-5; no firm D call. Germline V gene lookup returns CDR1 SEHNR and CDR2 FQNEAQ (reference sequence). V lost 5 bases and J 7 bases, leaving 17 bases between the germline ends. The CDR3 totals 14 residues. The CDR3 protein is CASSDGPPSGTQYF. In DNA form, the CDR3 reads TGTGCCAGCAGCGACGGGCCCCCATCGGGGACCCAGTACTTC.

The chain links TRBV27 to TRBJ2-7; the D gene is possibly TRBD1 (5 bases). Germline V gene data show CDR1 as MNHEY and CDR2 as SMNVEV (reference sequence). This CDR3 comprises 13 residues. The V end lost 5 bases, the J end lost 7 bases, and 15 bases lay between the germline ends. In nucleotides, the CDR3 is TGTGCCAGCAGTCCGGACCAGGGTTGGGAGCAGTACTTC. It translates to CASSPDQGWEQYF.

The rearrangement joins TRBV7-9 to TRBJ2-1, with TRBD1 matching 7 bases. V trimming: 4 bases; J trimming: 8 bases; junction bases outside the gene matches: 11. There are 15 residues in the CDR3. CDR1 is SEHNR, CDR2 FQNEAQ, per germline (reference sequence). The CDR3, as DNA: TGTGCCAGCAGCTGGGCAACAGGGGTCCACGATGAGCAGTTCTTC. This translates into CASSWATGVHDEQFF.

This clone was counted between two and nine times. V usage is TRBV19 and J usage is TRBJ2-1; TRBD1 matches at 9 bases. The CDR3 length is 14 residues. The ends lost 5 bases at V and 5 bases at J; junction bases unmatched: 4. The germline V gene has CDR1 LNHDA and CDR2 SQIVND (reference sequence). CDR3 sequence reads: CASSLGTGNNEQFF. The CDR3 DNA reads TGTGCCAGTAGTCTAGGGACAGGGAACAATGAGCAGTTCTTC.

The rearrangement joins TRBV7-9 to TRBJ2-7, with 10 bases fitting TRBD2. Germline V gene sequence: CDR1 SEHNR, CDR2 FQNEAQ (reference sequence). The CDR3 covers 18 residues. J gave up 3 bases and V 1 base, and 12 bases lay outside the gene matches. The CDR3 sequence: CASSLGLAGDFGGYEQYF. Written as DNA, the CDR3 is TGTGCCAGCAGCTTAGGCCTAGCGGGAGATTTCGGGGGCTACGAGCAGTACTTC.

The chain is built from TRBV27 and TRBJ2-5, with D uncertain. The CDR3 consists of 14 residues. Trimming took 2 bases from V and 2 from J, leaving 9 bases between them. Germline CDR1 MNHEY, CDR2 SMNVEV (reference sequence). In DNA form, the CDR3 reads TGTGCCAGCAGTTTACTTGGCGGTCAAGAGACCCAGTACTTC. It translates to CASSLLGGQETQYF.

This rearrangement joins TRBV29-1 to TRBJ2-3, with D unclear. Looked up from germline, CDR1 is SQVTM and CDR2 is ANQGSEA. The CDR3 totals 13 residues. V was pared by 7 bases and J by 2 bases, with 13 bases between. The CDR3 nucleotides are TGCAGCGCTACGACATCTTACACAGATACGCAGTATTTT. Translation: CSATTSYTDTQYF.

The chain combines TRBV2 with TRBJ2-1, with D unresolved. Germline assignment: CDR1 SNHLY and CDR2 FYNNEI. This CDR3 is 10 amino acids long. V lost 7 bases, J lost 13 bases, and 11 bases lay in between. This chain's CDR3 is CASTTPEQFF. CDR3 in DNA: TGTGCCAGCACGACACCTGAACAGTTCTTC. The full variable domain, its missing parts supplied by reference TRBV2 and TRBJ2-1, is EPEVTQTPSHQVTQMGQEVILRCVPISNHLYFYWYRQILGQKVEFLVSFYNNEISEKSEIFDDQFSVERPDGSNFTLKIRSTKLEDSAMYFCASTTPEQFFGPGTRLTVL.

V is TRBV27 and J is TRBJ2-7; TRBD2 aligns across 9 bases. The CDR3 sequence is 15 residues long. V shed 0 bases, J shed 0 bases, and the junction held 0 bases outside the gene matches. CDR1 is MNHEY and CDR2 is SMNVEV in the germline V gene (reference sequence). The CDR3 DNA reads as TGTGCCAGCAGTTTATCGACTAGCGGCTCCTACGAGCAGTACTTC. Its translation is CASSLSTSGSYEQYF.

This sequence joins TRBV29-1 and TRBJ1-4; a possible D gene is TRBD1 (6 bases). V gave up 7 bases and J gave up 2 bases, with 11 bases separating them. The CDR3 contains 13 residues. Germline V gene data show CDR1 as SQVTM and CDR2 as ANQGSEA. The CDR3 spells CSAGTSTNEKLFF. CDR3 bases: TGCAGCGCTGGGACATCTACTAATGAAAAACTGTTTTTT.

This rearrangement joins TRBV4-1 to TRBJ1-1; D might be TRBD1 (6 bases). Trimming shortened V by 2 bases and J by 3 bases, and 7 bases separated the two germline ends. Germline lookup yields CDR1 MGHRA and CDR2 YSYEKL. The CDR3 totals 13 residues. CDR3 region: CASSQRGYTEAFF. The DNA of the CDR3 is TGCGCCAGCAGCCAAAGGGGGTACACTGAAGCTTTCTTT.

This chain uses TRBV29-1 with TRBJ2-3, with D perhaps TRBD1 (5 bases). Germline V gene data show CDR1 as SQVTM and CDR2 as ANQGSEA. CDR3 length: 14 residues. V shed 4 bases and J shed 3 bases, with 14 bases lying between them. This CDR3 is CSVGGKSRTDTQYF. CDR3 nucleotide sequence: TGCAGCGTTGGGGGCAAATCCCGAACAGATACGCAGTATTTT.

The chain uses TRBV29-1 and TRBJ2-7, with D uncertain. V shed 4 bases and J shed 3 bases, with 10 bases lying between them. The length of the CDR3 is 12 residues. Germline V gene data show CDR1 as SQVTM and CDR2 as ANQGSEA. The CDR3 protein is CSVVLNGYEQYF. Here the CDR3 DNA reads TGCAGCGTTGTTTTAAACGGCTACGAGCAGTACTTC.

This clone occurred once. V and J are TRBV5-4 and TRBJ2-3; 7 bases are shared with TRBD1. CDR3 length: 12 amino acids. The junction had 6 bases not matched to a gene; V was cut back by 10 bases and J by 4 bases. The germline V gene has CDR1 SGHNT and CDR2 YYREEE (reference sequence). The DNA for the CDR3 is TGTGCCGGAGGACAGGCCGCAGATACGCAGTATTTT. It yields the protein CAGGQAADTQYF.

The genes are TRBV19 and TRBJ2-2; tentative D call: TRBD2 (5 bases). The CDR3 totals 12 residues. Germline values: CDR1 LNHDA, CDR2 SQIVND (reference sequence). V dropped 8 bases and J dropped 6 bases, with 10 bases sitting between them. The DNA of the CDR3 is TGTGCCAGTGGTTGGAGGTCCGGGGAGCTGTTTTTT. Residues: CASGWRSGELFF.